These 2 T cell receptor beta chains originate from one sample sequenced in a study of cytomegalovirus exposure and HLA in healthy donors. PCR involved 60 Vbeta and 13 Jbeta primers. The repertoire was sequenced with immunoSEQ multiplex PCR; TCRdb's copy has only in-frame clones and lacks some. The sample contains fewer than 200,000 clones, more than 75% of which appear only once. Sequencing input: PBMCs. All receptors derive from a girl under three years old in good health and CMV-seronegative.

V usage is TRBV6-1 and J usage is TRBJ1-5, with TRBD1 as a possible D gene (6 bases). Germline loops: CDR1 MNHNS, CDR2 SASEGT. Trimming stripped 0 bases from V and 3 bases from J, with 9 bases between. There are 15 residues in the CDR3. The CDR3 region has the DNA TGTGCCAGCAGTGAAGCATACAGGGTCAATCAGCCCCAGCATTTT. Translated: CASSEAYRVNQPQHF.

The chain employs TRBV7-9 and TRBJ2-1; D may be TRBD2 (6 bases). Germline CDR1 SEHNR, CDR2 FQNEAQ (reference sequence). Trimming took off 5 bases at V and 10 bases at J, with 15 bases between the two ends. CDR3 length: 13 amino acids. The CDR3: CASSPLRTTEQFF. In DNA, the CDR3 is TGTGCCAGCAGCCCCCTTCGGACTACGGAGCAGTTCTTC.